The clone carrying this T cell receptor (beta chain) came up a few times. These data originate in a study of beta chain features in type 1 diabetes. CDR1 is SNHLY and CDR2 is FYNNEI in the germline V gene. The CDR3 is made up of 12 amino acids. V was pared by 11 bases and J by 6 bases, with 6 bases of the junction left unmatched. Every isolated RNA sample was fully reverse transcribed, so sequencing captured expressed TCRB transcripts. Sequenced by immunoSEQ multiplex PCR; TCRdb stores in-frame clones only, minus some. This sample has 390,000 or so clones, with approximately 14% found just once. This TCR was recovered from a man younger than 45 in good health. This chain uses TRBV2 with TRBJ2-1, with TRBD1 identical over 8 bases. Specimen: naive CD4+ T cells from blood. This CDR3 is CAGSDRGNEQFF. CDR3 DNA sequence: TGTGCCGGGAGTGACAGGGGCAATGAGCAGTTCTTC.